The next 30 T cell receptor beta chains were all read from a single sample in a study of T cells in Graves' hyperthyroidism and ophthalmopathy. RNA transcripts gave rise to amplified TCR beta CDR3 regions. An initial round of RT-PCR targeting the TCR CDR3 relied on the HTBI primer set. TCRdb passed the multiplex PCR reads through MiXCR, listing each CDR3 protein once. The table lists hundreds of thousands of distinct CDR3 sequences, around a sixth of them singletons. Sequencing input: blood. All receptors come from a woman between 50 and 59 years old with Graves' hyperthyroidism that later progressed to Graves' ophthalmopathy.

Many counts were recorded for this clonotype. The V gene is TRBV3-1, the J gene TRBJ1-2; 7 bases align to TRBD1. The length of the CDR3 is 14 residues. The trim removed 4 bases at V and 8 bases at J, leaving 10 bases unmatched. CDR1 and CDR2 (germline): LGHDT, YNNKEL (reference sequence). The CDR3 here is CASSRETGDNGYTF. CDR3 DNA sequence: TGTGCCAGCAGCCGTGAAACAGGGGATAACGGCTACACCTTC.

This clonotype has ten or more counts. This chain uses TRBV3-1 with TRBJ2-1; D may match TRBD1 or TRBD2 (5 bases each). The length of the CDR3 is 16 residues. V lost 5 bases and J lost 4, with 18 bases in between. CDR1 and CDR2 from the germline V gene are LGHDT and YNNKEL (reference sequence). In DNA form, the CDR3 reads TGTGCCAGCAGCTCACGGGAAGGGGTTAGGTACAATGAGCAGTTCTTC. Its protein is CASSSREGVRYNEQFF.

Of note for this clonotype: A read error may be the cause here, since a much bigger clone is one base away. V usage is TRBV5-1 and J usage is TRBJ1-4, with TRBD1 as a possible D gene (5 bases). V shed 3 bases and J shed 5 bases, with 14 bases lying between them. This CDR3 is 15 amino acids long. Germline CDR1 SGHRS, CDR2 YFSETQ. The CDR3 DNA is TGCGCCAGCAGCTCGCAGACAGAGGGAAATGAAAAACTGTTTTTT. Translating gives CASSSQTEGNEKLFF.

The rearrangement uses TRBV2 and TRBJ2-5, with D perhaps TRBD2 (5 bases). The V end was cut by 7 bases, the J end by 0 bases, with 12 bases between. There are 14 residues in the CDR3. Germline CDR1 SNHLY, CDR2 FYNNEI. The CDR3 region has the DNA TGTGCCAGCAAACATGGGAGTGACCAAGAGACCCAGTACTTC. Its protein product is CASKHGSDQETQYF.

This clonotype was observed a few times. This may arise from a read error, as a much more abundant clone is one base away. V usage is TRBV5-1 and J usage is TRBJ1-1, with D tentatively TRBD1 (5 bases). The CDR3 contains 15 residues. Trimming shortened V by 3 bases and J by 3 bases, and 15 bases separated the two germline ends. CDR1 and CDR2 from the germline V gene are SGHRS and YFSETQ. The CDR3 coding sequence is TGCGCCAGCAGCTCATGGGGGGATAGGGACACTGAAGCTTTCTTT. Amino acid sequence: CASSSWGDRDTEAFF.

The rearrangement joins TRBV29-1 to TRBJ1-1; TRBD1 matches at 10 bases. Unmatched junction bases numbered 9, after V lost 3 bases and J lost 2 bases. Germline V gene sequence: CDR1 SQVTM, CDR2 ANQGSEA. The CDR3 sequence is 16 residues long. CDR3 sequence reads: CSVEGGTGVLNTEAFF. The DNA of the CDR3 is TGCAGCGTTGAGGGAGGGACAGGGGTATTAAACACTGAAGCTTTCTTT.

With respect to this clonotype: A read error may be the cause here, since a much bigger clone is one base away. The chain is built from TRBV2 and TRBJ1-5; tentative D call: TRBD1 (6 bases). Germline V gene data show CDR1 as SNHLY and CDR2 as FYNNEI. The CDR3 is 17 residues long. CDR3 DNA: TGTGCCAGCTCACAAATTTTGGGCAGGGGTTACAATCAGCTCCAGCATTTT. Its translation is CASSQILGRGYNQLQHF. Supplemented by reference TRBV2 and TRBJ1-5, the full variable domain reads EPEVTQTPSHQVTQMGQEVILRCVPISNHLYFYWYRQILGQKVEFLVSFYNNEISEKSEIFDDQFSVERPDGSNFTLKIRSTKLEDSAMYFCASSQILGRGYNQLQHFGDGTRLSIL.

Of note for this clonotype: It may be a read error: a sequence one base away is much more abundant. The V and J genes are TRBV5-1 and TRBJ1-2; D is unresolved. CDR1 is SGHRS and CDR2 is YFSETQ in the germline V gene. With 3 bases removed from V and 7 bases from J, the gap between germline ends came to 25 bases. CDR3 length equals 17 residues. The CDR3 spells CASSSPPPADARSGYTF. DNA of the CDR3: TGCGCCAGCAGCTCGCCCCCTCCCGCGGACGCCAGGAGTGGCTACACCTTC.

The chain is built from TRBV6-1 and TRBJ2-7; D is possibly TRBD1 (5 bases). V was pared by 8 bases and J by 6 bases, with 8 bases between. The CDR3 sequence is 10 residues long. Germline V CDR1 and CDR2: MNHNS, SASEGT. Here the CDR3 reads CASGAGEQYF. The CDR3 DNA follows: TGTGCCAGCGGGGCAGGCGAGCAGTACTTC.

V gene TRBV11-2 combines with J gene TRBJ2-1; D remains unclear. V dropped 0 bases and J dropped 9 bases, with 9 bases sitting between them. The CDR3 has 13 residues. CDR1 and CDR2 from the germline V gene are SGHAT and FQNNGV. CDR3 loop: CASSLEGLGEQFF. As DNA, the CDR3 is TGTGCCAGCAGCTTAGAGGGCCTCGGTGAGCAGTTCTTC.

This clonotype was found many times. The chain uses TRBV28 and TRBJ2-3; 8 bases match TRBD2. The V gene end was trimmed by 4 bases and the J gene end by 5 bases; junction bases not matched to a gene: 8. The germline V gene encodes CDR1 MDHEN and CDR2 SYDVKM. The CDR3 sequence is 15 residues long. The CDR3: CASSSRGEIKDTQYF. CDR3 coding DNA: TGTGCCAGCAGTTCGCGGGGGGAGATTAAAGATACGCAGTATTTT.

This clonotype has just a few counts. The chain has TRBV10-3 and TRBJ1-2; D remains ambiguous. This CDR3 region has 13 residues. Looked up from germline, CDR1 is ENHRY and CDR2 is SYGVKD. The V end lost 6 bases, the J end lost 8 bases, and 16 bases lay between the germline ends. CDR3 residues: CAISEGRMEGYTF. DNA of the CDR3: TGTGCCATCAGCGAAGGACGGATGGAGGGCTACACCTTC.

This clonotype was recorded a few times. The gene calls are TRBV7-2 and TRBJ1-4, with a possible D match to TRBD1 (5 bases). The V and J ends lost 3 bases and 8 bases respectively, with 16 bases between them. The CDR3 totals 15 residues. The germline V gene has CDR1 SGHTA and CDR2 FQGNSA. The CDR3 is CASSFLFAGEEKLFF. The CDR3 region has the DNA TGTGCCAGCAGCTTTTTATTTGCGGGGGAGGAAAAACTGTTTTTT. The variable domain in full, with the rest retrieved from reference TRBV7-2 and TRBJ1-4, is GAGVSQSPSNKVTEKGKDVELRCDPISGHTALYWYRQSLGQGLEFLIYFQGNSAPDKSGLPSDRFSAERTGGSVSTLTIQRTQQEDSAVYLCASSFLFAGEEKLFFGSGTQLSVL.

CDR3 DNA sequence: TGTGCCAGCAGCCAGGACAGGGGGAACTGGAATGAGCAGTTCTTC. Its translation: CASSQDRGNWNEQFF. This chain uses TRBV5-4 with TRBJ2-1; 10 bases align to TRBD1. Germline CDR1 SGHNT, CDR2 YYREEE (reference sequence). The CDR3 spans 15 residues. V trimming: 4 bases; J trimming: 7 bases; junction bases outside the gene matches: 8.

This clonotype was seen repeatedly, ten times or more. The DNA of the CDR3 is TGTGCCAGCAGCCAAGCGGGACGCACAGATACGCAGTATTTT. Its protein product is CASSQAGRTDTQYF. V is TRBV3-1 and J is TRBJ2-3; perhaps D is TRBD1 or TRBD2 (5 bases each). V lost 1 base and J lost 1, with 6 bases in between. CDR3 length: 14 amino acids. Germline V gene sequence: CDR1 LGHDT, CDR2 YNNKEL (reference sequence).

CDR3 in amino acids: CASSPGTSGGSQETQYF. CDR3 nucleotides: TGTGCCAGCAGCCCTGGGACTAGCGGGGGCTCCCAAGAGACCCAGTACTTC. The chain links TRBV4-2 to TRBJ2-5; TRBD2 matches 14 bases. Germline trimming cut 4 bases from V and 1 base from J; bases unmatched to any gene: 5. CDR3 length: 17 amino acids. Per the germline V gene, CDR1 is LGHNA and CDR2 is YNFKEQ.

This clonotype was seen more than once but under ten times. CDR3 in amino acids: CASSPRDTDNSPLHF. Here the CDR3 DNA reads TGTGCCAGCTCACCCAGGGACACTGATAATTCACCCCTCCACTTT. The chain has TRBV18 and TRBJ1-6, with D perhaps matching TRBD1 (6 bases). Trimming took 3 bases from V and 5 from J, leaving 11 bases between them. From germline, CDR1 is KGHSH and CDR2 LQKENI. CDR3 length equals 15 residues.

This clonotype has a handful of counts. V and J are TRBV20-1 and TRBJ2-1; no clear D. Germline CDR1 and CDR2: DFQATT and SNEGSKA (reference sequence). Trimming took 0 bases from V and 3 from J, leaving 21 bases between them. The CDR3 is made up of 18 amino acids. CDR3 nucleotide sequence: TGCAGTGCTAGAGATAACCTTAGCCCCTCAAGGGACTACAATGAGCAGTTCTTC. It is translated as CSARDNLSPSRDYNEQFF.

This clonotype was counted at least ten times. The chain joins TRBV30 to TRBJ2-2; 9 bases line up with TRBD2. J lost 4 bases, V lost 4 bases, and 4 bases had no gene match. Germline V gives CDR1 GTSNPN, CDR2 SVGIG (reference sequence). The CDR3 extends over 14 amino acids. The CDR3 sequence is CAWNQRGATGELFF. CDR3 DNA sequence: TGTGCCTGGAACCAGCGGGGGGCCACCGGGGAGCTGTTTTTT.

This clonotype was seen many times. V usage is TRBV3-1 and J usage is TRBJ1-6, with D possibly TRBD1 on 6 matching bases. Germline V CDR1 and CDR2: LGHDT, YNNKEL (reference sequence). V was trimmed by 5 bases and J by 8 bases, leaving 16 bases between them. The length of the CDR3 is 15 residues. CDR3 DNA: TGTGCCAGCAGCGGCCGGGACACCTCACATTCACCCCTCCACTTT. Translating it yields CASSGRDTSHSPLHF.

This clonotype was observed many times. The chain uses TRBV7-8 and TRBJ2-3; 12 nucleotides align to TRBD2. Germline V gene data show CDR1 as SGHVS and CDR2 as FQNEAQ. With V trimmed by 2 bases and J by 7 bases, 4 bases remained unmatched. The CDR3 is 15 residues long. CDR3 amino acids: CASSLLAGGPNTQYF. The DNA of the CDR3 is TGTGCCAGCAGCTTACTAGCGGGGGGGCCGAATACGCAGTATTTT.

Of note for this clonotype: At one end the junction does not follow the germline gene, possibly because of a read error. The chain couples TRBV20-1 to TRBJ1-1; no clear D. This CDR3 region has 15 residues. Germline V gives CDR1 DFQATT, CDR2 SNEGSKA (reference sequence). Written as DNA, the CDR3 is TGCGGTGCTAGAGGGTTTGGTCAGCCCAACACTGAAGCTTTCTTT. Translated, it gives CGARGFGQPNTEAFF.

This clonotype occurred many times. The gene calls are TRBV7-9 and TRBJ2-7; a weak D match, TRBD2 (6 bases). Germline CDR1 and CDR2: SEHNR and FQNEAQ (reference sequence). Trimming cost V 0 bases and J 5 bases, with 17 bases left between them. The CDR3 runs 16 residues. CDR3 loop: CASSLARDTFSHEQYF. As DNA, the CDR3 is TGTGCCAGCAGCTTAGCGCGGGATACCTTTAGCCACGAGCAGTACTTC.

This clonotype was seen once. The chain has TRBV30 and TRBJ2-5; D may be TRBD1 or TRBD2 (5 bases each). This CDR3 spans 11 amino acids. Deletions cut 5 bases from V and 7 bases from J, with 11 bases between. Germline V gene data show CDR1 as GTSNPN and CDR2 as SVGIG (reference sequence). CDR3 in amino acids: CAWFTGGTQYF. The CDR3 DNA is TGTGCCTGGTTTACAGGAGGGACCCAGTACTTC.

The chain couples TRBV13 to TRBJ2-1; D is perhaps TRBD1 (6 bases). The CDR3 covers 15 residues. The ends were cut back, 7 bases at V and 5 bases at J, with 18 bases in the middle. The germline gives CDR1 PRHDT, CDR2 FYEKMQ (reference sequence). The CDR3 nucleotides read TGTGCCAGCACCGAAACAGGGAATCCAAACAATGAGCAGTTCTTC. This codes for CASTETGNPNNEQFF.

The chain combines TRBV20-1 with TRBJ1-6; no clear D gene. The V end lost 6 bases, the J end lost 8 bases, and 17 bases lay between the germline ends. The CDR3 extends over 14 amino acids. Germline CDR1 is DFQATT and CDR2 is SNEGSKA (reference sequence). The CDR3 DNA reads TGCAGTGCCCCACTGACCTTAAGAGATTCACCCCTCCACTTT. Its protein is CSAPLTLRDSPLHF.

This clonotype was seen more than once but under ten times. V usage is TRBV20-1 and J usage is TRBJ1-5; TRBD1 matches at 7 bases. The trim removed 3 bases at V and 9 bases at J, leaving 8 bases unmatched. The CDR3 has 13 residues. Germline V gene data show CDR1 as DFQATT and CDR2 as SNEGSKA (reference sequence). CDR3 in amino acids: CSARGQGGSPQHF. CDR3 sequence (DNA): TGCAGTGCTAGGGGGCAGGGGGGGTCGCCCCAGCATTTT.

The rearrangement links TRBV6-1 to TRBJ2-2, with D possibly matching TRBD2 (7 bases). CDR1 and CDR2 (germline): MNHNS, SASEGT. This CDR3 is built from 16 residues. V lost 6 bases and J 5 bases, leaving 19 bases between the germline ends. In nucleotides, the CDR3 is TGTGCCAGCAGCCGGCCCTTCCGGGGGGCTACCGGGGAGCTGTTTTTT. This gives the protein CASSRPFRGATGELFF.

This clonotype was seen a few times. This sequence joins TRBV7-9 and TRBJ1-5, with D perhaps TRBD1 (5 bases). CDR1 is SEHNR, CDR2 FQNEAQ, per germline (reference sequence). The CDR3 consists of 14 residues. The V gene lost 3 bases and the J gene lost 5 bases, with 11 bases spanning the gap. The CDR3 sequence: CASSFGTGYQPQHF. The CDR3 nucleotides read TGTGCCAGCAGCTTTGGGACGGGTTATCAGCCCCAGCATTTT.

This clonotype was recorded many times. The rearrangement uses TRBV20-1 and TRBJ2-5, with D unresolved. Germline CDR1 DFQATT, CDR2 SNEGSKA (reference sequence). The CDR3 totals 12 residues. Trimming shortened V by 3 bases and J by 2 bases, and 7 bases separated the two germline ends. CDR3: CSASVLQETQYF. Here the CDR3 DNA reads TGCAGTGCTAGTGTCCTTCAAGAGACCCAGTACTTC.